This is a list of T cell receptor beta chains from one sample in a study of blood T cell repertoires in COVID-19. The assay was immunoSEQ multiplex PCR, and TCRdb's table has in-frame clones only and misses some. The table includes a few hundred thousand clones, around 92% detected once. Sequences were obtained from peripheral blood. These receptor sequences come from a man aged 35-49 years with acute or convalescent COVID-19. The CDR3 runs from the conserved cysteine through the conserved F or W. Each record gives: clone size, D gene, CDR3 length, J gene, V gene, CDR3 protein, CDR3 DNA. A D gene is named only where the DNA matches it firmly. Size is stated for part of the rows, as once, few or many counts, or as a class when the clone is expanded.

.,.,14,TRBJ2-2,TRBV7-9,CASSQDWEAGELFF,TGTGCCAGCAGCCAAGACTGGGAGGCCGGGGAGCTGTTTTTT
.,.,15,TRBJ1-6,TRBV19,CASTPTHRDYSPLHF,TGTGCCAGTACCCCAACCCACAGGGATTATTCACCCCTCCACTTT
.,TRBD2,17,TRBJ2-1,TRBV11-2,CASSLGLPTGGPHEQFF,TGTGCCAGCAGCTTAGGTCTCCCAACGGGAGGGCCACATGAGCAGTTCTTC
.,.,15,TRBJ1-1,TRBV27,CASSFSPRVNTEAFF,TGTGCCAGCAGTTTCAGCCCCAGGGTTAACACTGAAGCTTTCTTT
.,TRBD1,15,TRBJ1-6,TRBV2,CASSEMGQGNSPLHF,TGTGCCAGCAGTGAAATGGGACAGGGAAATTCACCCCTCCACTTT
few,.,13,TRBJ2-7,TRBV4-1,CASSQDQGYEQYF,TGCGCCAGCAGCCAAGACCAGGGTTACGAGCAGTACTTC
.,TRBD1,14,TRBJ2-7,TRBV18,CASSPGGQGGEQYF,TGTGCCAGCTCACCGGGGGGACAGGGCGGCGAGCAGTACTTC
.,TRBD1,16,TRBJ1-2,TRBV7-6,CASSSSASGGIFGYTF,TGTGCCAGCAGCTCATCCGCGTCAGGGGGCATCTTTGGCTACACCTTC
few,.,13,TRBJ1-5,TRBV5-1,CASSFRGNQPQHF,TGCGCCAGCAGCTTTCGGGGGAACCAGCCCCAGCATTTT
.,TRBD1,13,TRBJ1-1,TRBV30,CAWSGQVNTEAFF,TGTGCCTGGAGCGGACAGGTGAACACTGAAGCTTTCTTT
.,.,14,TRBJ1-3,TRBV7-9,CASSEQGSGNTIYF,TGTGCCAGCAGCGAACAGGGTTCTGGAAACACCATATATTTT
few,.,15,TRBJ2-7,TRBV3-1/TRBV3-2,CASSQGFAGSYEQYF,TGTGCCAGCAGCCAAGGCTTCGCCGGGAGCTACGAGCAGTACTTC
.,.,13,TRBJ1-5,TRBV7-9,CASSGDSNQPQHF,TGTGCCAGCTCAGGGGATAGCAATCAGCCCCAGCATTTT
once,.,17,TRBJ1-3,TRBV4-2,CASSQHIRVSSGNTIYF,TGTGCCAGCAGCCAACACATACGGGTCTCCTCTGGAAACACCATATATTTT
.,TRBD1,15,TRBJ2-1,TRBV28,CASSPPGTGEHEQFF,TGTGCCAGCAGTCCTCCGGGGACAGGGGAACATGAGCAGTTCTTC
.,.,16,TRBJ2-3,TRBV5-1,CASSLDAGPSTDTQYF,TGCGCCAGCAGCTTGGATGCAGGGCCAAGCACAGATACGCAGTATTTT
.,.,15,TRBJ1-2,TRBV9,CASSARAGARSGYTF,TGTGCCAGCAGCGCTCGTGCGGGGGCCAGAAGTGGCTACACCTTC
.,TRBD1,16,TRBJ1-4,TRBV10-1,CARSTRDSSACEKLFF,TGCGCCAGAAGTACCCGGGACAGCTCGGCGTGTGAAAAACTGTTTTTT
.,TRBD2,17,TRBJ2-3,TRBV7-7,CASSSGLAGASTDTQYF,TGTGCTAGCAGCTCAGGACTAGCGGGAGCTAGCACAGATACGCAGTATTTT
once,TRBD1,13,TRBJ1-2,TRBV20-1,CSASTGGLYGYTF,TGCAGTGCCAGTACAGGGGGGCTCTATGGCTACACCTTC
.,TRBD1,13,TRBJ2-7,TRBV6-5,CASSSYRGGEQYF,TGTGCCAGCAGTTCCTACAGGGGCGGCGAGCAGTACTTC
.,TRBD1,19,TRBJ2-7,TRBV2,CASSEARDRDLLSSYEQYF,TGTGCCAGCAGTGAAGCGCGGGACAGGGATTTGCTAAGCTCCTACGAGCAGTACTTC
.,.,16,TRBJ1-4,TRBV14,CASSHTDSLPGEKLFF,TGTGCCAGCAGCCATACCGACTCTCTCCCGGGGGAAAAACTGTTTTTT
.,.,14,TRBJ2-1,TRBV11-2,CASSSNSKYNEQFF,TGTGCCAGCAGCTCGAACAGCAAATACAATGAGCAGTTCTTC
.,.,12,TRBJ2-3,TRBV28,CASSLGRDTQYF,TGTGCCAGCAGTTTGGGGAGGGATACGCAGTATTTT
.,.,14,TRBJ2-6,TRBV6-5,CASIPVAGANVLTF,TGTGCCAGCATCCCGGTGGCTGGGGCCAACGTCCTGACTTTC
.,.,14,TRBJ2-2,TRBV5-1,CASSSNTGTGELFF,TGCGCCAGCAGCTCCAATACAGGGACCGGGGAGCTGTTTTTT
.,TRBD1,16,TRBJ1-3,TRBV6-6,CASSYGAPGGGNTIYF,TGTGCCAGCAGTTACGGGGCCCCAGGGGGAGGAAACACCATATATTTT
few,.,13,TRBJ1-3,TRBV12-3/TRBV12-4,CASALYSGNTIYF,TGTGCCAGCGCGCTTTACTCTGGAAACACCATATATTTT
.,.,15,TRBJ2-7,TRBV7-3,CASSLMRESSYEQYF,TGTGCCAGCAGCTTAATGAGGGAGAGCTCCTACGAGCAGTACTTC
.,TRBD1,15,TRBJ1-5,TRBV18,CASSVTGVGNQPQHF,TGTGCCAGCTCAGTTACAGGGGTAGGCAATCAGCCCCAGCATTTT
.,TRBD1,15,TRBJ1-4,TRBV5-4,CASSLGPGQDEKLFF,TGTGCCAGCAGCTTGGGGCCGGGACAGGATGAAAAACTGTTTTTT
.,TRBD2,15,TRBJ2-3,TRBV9,CASSARDYYTDTQYF,TGTGCCAGCAGCGCGAGGGACTACTACACAGATACGCAGTATTTT
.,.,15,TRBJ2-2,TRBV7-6,CASSGPTGNTGELFF,TGTGCCAGCAGCGGCCCGACAGGCAACACCGGGGAGCTGTTTTTT
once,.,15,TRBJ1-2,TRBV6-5,CASSYSLEQGYGYTF,TGTGCCAGCAGTTACTCGTTGGAACAGGGTTATGGCTACACCTTC
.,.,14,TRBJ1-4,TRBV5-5,CASSLRATNEKLFF,TGTGCCAGCAGCTTAAGAGCGACTAATGAAAAACTGTTTTTT
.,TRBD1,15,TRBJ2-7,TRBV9,CASSGDRDILREQYF,TGTGCCAGCAGCGGGGACAGGGACATTCTGAGAGAGCAGTACTTC
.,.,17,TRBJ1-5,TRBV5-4,CASSLGWDTDSNQPQHF,TGTGCCAGCAGCTTAGGATGGGACACAGATAGCAATCAGCCCCAGCATTTT
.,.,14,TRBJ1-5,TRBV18,CASSPPSVNQPQHF,TGTGCCAGCTCACCACCGAGTGTCAATCAGCCCCAGCATTTT
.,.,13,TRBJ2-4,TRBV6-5,CASCERDKNIQYF,TGTGCCAGCTGCGAGAGAGACAAAAACATTCAGTACTTC